This T cell receptor (beta chain) is from a study of vaccination and CD4 T cells after COVID-19. Researchers used the Oncomine TCR Beta short-read assay to sequence DNA from cultured CD4+ T cells. TCRdb processed the PCR reads anew with MiXCR; each CDR3 protein has one entry. The table has under 25,000 distinct CDR3 sequences, 44% seen once. This clonotype occurred once. No antigen is known for it. V was trimmed by 1 base and J by 0 bases, leaving 15 bases between them. The V gene's germline CDR1 is SGHVS and CDR2 FQNEAQ. The CDR3 sequence is 17 residues long. Treatment noted: roughly nine-day PBMC culture with coronavirus spike peptide pools or control peptides (ViraFEST assay).

This sequence originates from a human donor who had recovered from COVID-19. This sequence joins TRBV7-8 and TRBJ1-1; the D is unclear. Sample: CD4+ T cells from blood, cultured in vitro, taken before SARS-CoV-2 vaccination. The CDR3 loop is CASSLGSIAGLNTEAFF. Written as DNA, the CDR3 is TGTGCCAGCAGCTTAGGGAGCATCGCGGGTCTGAACACTGAAGCTTTCTTT.